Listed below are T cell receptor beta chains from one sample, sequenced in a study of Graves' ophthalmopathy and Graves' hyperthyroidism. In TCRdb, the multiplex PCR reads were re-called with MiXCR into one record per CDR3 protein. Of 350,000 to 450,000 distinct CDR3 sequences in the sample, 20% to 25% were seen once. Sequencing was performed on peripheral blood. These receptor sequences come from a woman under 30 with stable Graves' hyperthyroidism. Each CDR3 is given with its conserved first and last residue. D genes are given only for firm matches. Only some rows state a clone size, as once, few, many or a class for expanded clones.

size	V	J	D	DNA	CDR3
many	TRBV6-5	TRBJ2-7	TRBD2	TGTGCCAGCAGTTACGAGTGGGCGGGAGGGCCTCACGAGCAGTACTTC	CASSYEWAGGPHEQYF
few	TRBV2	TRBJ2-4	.	TGTGCCAGCCGGGCCGGCCCTGCCAAAAACATTAAGTACTTC	CASRAGPAKNIKYF
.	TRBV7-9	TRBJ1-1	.	TGTGCCAGCAGCCAAACCGGTGGCACTGAAGCTTTCTTT	CASSQTGGTEAFF
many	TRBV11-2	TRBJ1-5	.	TGTGCCAGCAGCGGATCCCCAACGGACAAGTACAATCAGCCCCAGCATTTT	CASSGSPTDKYNQPQHF
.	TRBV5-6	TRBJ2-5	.	TGTGCCAGCAGCTTGAACCCAGGGCGGCAAGAGACCCAGTACTTC	CASSLNPGRQETQYF
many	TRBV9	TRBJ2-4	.	TGTGCCAGCAGCGTATGGGACAGTTGGGACTCCCCAAAAGACATTCAGTACTTC	CASSVWDSWDSPKDIQYF
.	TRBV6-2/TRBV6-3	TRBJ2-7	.	TGTGCCAGCGGACGGGTCGAGGGGTCCTACGAGCAGTACTTC	CASGRVEGSYEQYF
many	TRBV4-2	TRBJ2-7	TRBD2	TGTGCCAGCAGCCAGGAACTAGCGGGAGGGCCCTACGAGCAGTACTTC	CASSQELAGGPYEQYF
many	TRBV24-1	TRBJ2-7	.	TGTGCCACCAGTGTGAAGGGGCGAGGGGAATACGAGCAGTACTTC	CATSVKGRGEYEQYF
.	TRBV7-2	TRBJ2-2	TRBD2	TGTGCCAGCAGCTTAGGGCTAGCGGGAGGGTCGGACACCGGGGAGCCGTTTTTT	CASSLGLAGGSDTGEPFF
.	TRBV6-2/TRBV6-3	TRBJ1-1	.	TGTGCCCCCCTCCTCGGGAGCACTGAAGCTTTCTTT	CAPLLGSTEAFF
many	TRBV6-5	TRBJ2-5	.	TGTGCCAGCAGTTCCCTTAGGCTTCAGGGGGAGACCCAGTACTTC	CASSSLRLQGETQYF
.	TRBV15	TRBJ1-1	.	TGTGCCACCAGCAGAGGGGCGGGTGAAGCTTTCTTT	CATSRGAGEAFF
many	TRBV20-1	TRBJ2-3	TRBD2	TGCAGTGCTAGAAAACTACTAGCGGGAGAGGTAGATACGCAGTATTTT	CSARKLLAGEVDTQYF
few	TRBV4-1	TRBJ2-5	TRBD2	TGCGCCAGCAGATCCTCGGGACTAGCAGGCGAGACCCAGTACTTC	CASRSSGLAGETQYF
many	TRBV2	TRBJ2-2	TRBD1	TGTGCCAGCGGTGGGACAGGGGGGCGCCCTGGCACCGGGGAGCTGTTTTTT	CASGGTGGRPGTGELFF
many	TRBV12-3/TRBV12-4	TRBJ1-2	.	TGTGCCAGCAGTGCGAACTCGGGACGGACCAACTATGGCTACACCTTC	CASSANSGRTNYGYTF
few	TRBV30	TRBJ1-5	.	TGTGCCTGGGCCCGGGGTTACAATCAGCCCCAGCATTTT	CAWARGYNQPQHF
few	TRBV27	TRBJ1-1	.	TGTGCCAGTTATCCCCTGAACACTGAAGCTTTCTTT	CASYPLNTEAFF
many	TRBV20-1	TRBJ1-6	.	TGCAGTGCCCAGCAGAGCTCCTATAATTCACCCCTCCACTTT	CSAQQSSYNSPLHF
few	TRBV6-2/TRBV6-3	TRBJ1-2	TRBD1	TGTGCCAGCAGTTACTCGGCGTGGACAGGGAGCTATGGCTACACCTTC	CASSYSAWTGSYGYTF
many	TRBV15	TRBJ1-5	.	TGTGCCACCAGCAGAGATCTTTCGGTAGGTCAGCCCCAGCATTTT	CATSRDLSVGQPQHF
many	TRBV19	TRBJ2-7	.	TGTGCCAGTAGGGCCCGAGGAAGCTACGAGCAGTACTTC	CASRARGSYEQYF
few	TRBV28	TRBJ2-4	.	TGTGCCAGCAGTTTGAGCCCTGGACTCCCCCGGGTTCAGTACTTC	CASSLSPGLPRVQYF
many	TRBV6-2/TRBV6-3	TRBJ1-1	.	TGTGCCAGCAGTTACGAATTCGGGACATCAAATAGAGCTTTCTTT	CASSYEFGTSNRAFF
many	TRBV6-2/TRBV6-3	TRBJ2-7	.	TGTGCCAGCAGTACTTTTTACGAGCAGTACTTC	CASSTFYEQYF
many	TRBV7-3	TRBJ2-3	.	TGTGCCAGCAGCTTAACGTCGGTAGTGTCAGATACGCAGTATTTT	CASSLTSVVSDTQYF
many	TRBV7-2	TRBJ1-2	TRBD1	TGTGCCAGCAGCCTACAGGGGGCAAGCTATGGCTACACCTTC	CASSLQGASYGYTF
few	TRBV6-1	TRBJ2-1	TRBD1	TGTGCCAGCACCACCCTCCCGGGACAGGGGGCTCATGAGCAGTTCTTC	CASTTLPGQGAHEQFF
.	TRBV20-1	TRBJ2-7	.	TGCAGTGCTAGTCGTTCGGTGGCGCAGGTCATCACCTACGAGCAGTACTTC	CSASRSVAQVITYEQYF
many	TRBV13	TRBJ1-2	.	TGTGCCAGCAGCTTAGATGGGGGGCGCGATGCCACCTTC	CASSLDGGRDATF
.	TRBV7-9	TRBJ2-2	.	TGTGCCAGCAGCTTTAGTCGGGCCGGGGAGCTGTTTTTT	CASSFSRAGELFF
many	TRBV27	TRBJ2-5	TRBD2	TGTGCCAGCAGTACGGGAGGGTACCAAGAGACCCAGTACTTC	CASSTGGYQETQYF
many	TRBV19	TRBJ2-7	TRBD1	TGTGCCAGTAATCCAGGGGGCACCTACGAGCAGTACTTC	CASNPGGTYEQYF
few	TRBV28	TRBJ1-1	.	TGTGCCAGCAGTTTACTAGGGGAGCCAGACACTGAAGCTTTCTTT	CASSLLGEPDTEAFF
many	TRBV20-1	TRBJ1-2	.	TGCAGTGCTTGGACAGATAACTATGGCTACACCTTC	CSAWTDNYGYTF
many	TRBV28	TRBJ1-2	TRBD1	TGTGCCAGCAGTCGACAGGGGATTAGTTATGGCTACACCTTC	CASSRQGISYGYTF
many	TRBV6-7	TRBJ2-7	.	TGTGCCAGCAGTTACAACACCCCACCTTACGAGCAGTACTTC	CASSYNTPPYEQYF
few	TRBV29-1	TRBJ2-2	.	TGCAGCGTCCTTGAGACGGGCGGGGAGCTGTTTTTT	CSVLETGGELFF
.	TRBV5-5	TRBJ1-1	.	TGTGCCAGCAGCCTTTGGACTAGGGACACTGAAGCTTTCTTT	CASSLWTRDTEAFF
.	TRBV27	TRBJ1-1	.	TGTGCCAGCAGTCCGGGCTATAACACTGAAGCTTTCTTT	CASSPGYNTEAFF
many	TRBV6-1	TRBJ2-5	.	TGTGCCAGCAGATGGCGGGGCGGAGAGACCCAGTACTTC	CASRWRGGETQYF
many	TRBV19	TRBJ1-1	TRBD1	TGTGCCAGTAGTATCTGGGACAGGACCACTGAAGCTTTCTTT	CASSIWDRTTEAFF